The clone carrying this TCR beta chain occurred a few times. A second about 7 to 12 cycle PCR used barcoded and J-beta primers. Each CDR3 protein gets one entry after TCRdb re-called the 5' RACE reads with MiXCR. The sample lists roughly 1,700,000 distinct CDR3 sequences, under 30% seen once, with over 7% in the top ten. The sample belongs to a study of blood T cells in healthy people across ages. The germline V gene has CDR1 KGHSH and CDR2 LQKENI. Trimming left V 3 bases short and J 0 bases short, with 12 bases between. There are 16 residues in the CDR3. Sequencing used blood. The origin of this receptor is a woman under 40 in good health. The chain recombines TRBV18 with TRBJ1-5; D not certain. The CDR3: CASSPSGPNSNQPQHF. The CDR3, as DNA: TGTGCCAGCTCACCCAGTGGGCCTAATAGCAATCAGCCCCAGCATTTT.